This T cell receptor beta chain was documented in a study of cytomegalovirus exposure and HLA in healthy donors. Whole-study results and caveats: The productive fraction for most TCR beta V segments was about 87% or about 30% in an earlier analysis. TCR beta chain V- and J-gene trimming was linked, in a later analysis, to a missense variant in DCLRE1C.

With respect to this clone: Its antigen remains unidentified.

V trimming: 0 bases; J trimming: 9 bases; junction bases outside the gene matches: 14. The germline V gene encodes CDR1 SGHNT and CDR2 YYREEE (reference sequence). The CDR3 contains 18 residues. The primer mix had 60 Vbeta and 13 Jbeta primers. Measured with immunoSEQ multiplex PCR; TCRdb has only the in-frame clones, and not every one. The data show approximately 37,000 clones, around 82% seen once. Sequencing was done on a sample of PBMCs. J is TRBJ2-4 and V is TRBV5-4; 11 bases fit TRBD2. The TCR was taken from a woman aged 18-30 years in good health and CMV-seropositive. This CDR3 is CASSLGRGSGGATSIQYF. In DNA form, the CDR3 reads TGTGCCAGCAGCTTGGGTCGCGGTAGCGGGGGGGCCACAAGCATTCAGTACTTC. The full variable domain, rest sourced from reference TRBV5-4 and TRBJ2-4, is ETGVTQSPTHLIKTRGQQVTLRCSSQSGHNTVSWYQQALGQGPQFIFQYYREEENGRGNFPPRFSGLQFPNYSSELNVNALELDDSALYLCASSLGRGSGGATSIQYFGAGTRLSVL.